Sequencing of this T cell receptor (beta chain) was carried out in a study of blood T cell repertoires in COVID-19. Study background: The origin of the acute and convalescent COVID-19 samples was the United States, Italy and Spain. T cells, B-cell-depleted T cells, or PBMCs provided the cDNA or gDNA that served as material.

Those enrolled in Seattle joined during active infection and were followed longitudinally afterward. CDR3 size: 17 residues. Trimming took 2 bases from V and 2 from J; bases not matched to a gene: 5. Germline CDR1 and CDR2: MGHRA and YSYEKL. Methods used by the authors: Reference gene primer amplification gave nucleated cell count estimates. The table came from immunoSEQ multiplex PCR; TCRdb's copy has only in-frame clones and leaves some out. V, J and clone size were drawn from that table, and D and trimming were deduced from the DNA. The data show around 120,000 clones, about 90% seen once. What was sequenced was peripheral blood. The clonotype originates from a woman aged 60-70 years with COVID-19, enrolled during active disease. The chain carries TRBV4-1 and TRBJ2-7; 14 nucleotides match TRBD2. The CDR3: CASSQSQTSGGAYEQYF. The CDR3 DNA reads TGCGCCAGCAGCCAATCTCAGACTAGCGGGGGGGCCTACGAGCAGTACTTC.